These 5 T cell receptor beta chains came from one sample sequenced in a study of blood T cell repertoires in COVID-19. Sequenced by immunoSEQ multiplex PCR; TCRdb stores in-frame clones only, minus some. This repertoire shows some 260,000 clones, approximately 88% found once; its top ten account for approximately 0.7%. Sequences were obtained from peripheral blood. All receptors come from a human donor in a cohort sampled during active COVID-19.

The chain combines TRBV28 with TRBJ1-2, with D maybe TRBD1 (6 bases). Trimming pared 1 base from V and 2 bases from J, leaving 11 bases between. The germline gives CDR1 MDHEN, CDR2 SYDVKM. The CDR3 covers 15 residues. This chain's CDR3 is CASSLLDRQNYGYTF. In DNA, the CDR3 is TGTGCCAGCAGTTTATTGGACAGACAAAACTATGGCTACACCTTC.

The sample holds a few counts of this clone. The chain is built from TRBV30 and TRBJ2-7; no clear D. There are 10 residues in the CDR3. Germline CDR1 GTSNPN, CDR2 SVGIG (reference sequence). V shed 3 bases and J shed 6 bases, with 6 bases lying between them. CDR3 in DNA: TGTGCCTGGAGGGGCCTCGAGCAGTACTTC. Amino acids: CAWRGLEQYF.

The rearrangement joins TRBV5-1 to TRBJ1-1, with D possibly being TRBD1 (5 bases). Trimming stripped 2 bases from V and 5 bases from J, with 13 bases between. The CDR3 runs 14 residues. CDR1 and CDR2 (germline): SGHRS, YFSETQ. The CDR3 protein is CASSFGTPGTEAFF. In nucleotides, the CDR3 is TGCGCCAGCAGCTTCGGGACTCCGGGGACTGAAGCTTTCTTT.

This chain joins TRBV19 and TRBJ2-7; 9 nucleotides line up with TRBD2. The CDR3 loop spans 13 amino acids. Germline V gene data show CDR1 as LNHDA and CDR2 as SQIVND (reference sequence). V was clipped by 4 bases and J by 12 bases; unmatched bases: 10. This CDR3 reads CASSTAPWTSVYF. The CDR3 DNA reads as TGTGCCAGTAGTACAGCCCCTTGGACTAGCGTGTACTTC.

This clone showed up many times. V usage is TRBV5-8 and J usage is TRBJ1-2; D is unclear. This CDR3 comprises 12 residues. V lost 4 bases to trimming and J lost 4 bases, with 8 bases between them. Germline loops: CDR1 SGHTS, CDR2 YDEGEE. CDR3 sequence: CASSPESYGYTF. The CDR3 DNA sequence: TGTGCCAGCAGCCCCGAGAGCTATGGCTACACCTTC.